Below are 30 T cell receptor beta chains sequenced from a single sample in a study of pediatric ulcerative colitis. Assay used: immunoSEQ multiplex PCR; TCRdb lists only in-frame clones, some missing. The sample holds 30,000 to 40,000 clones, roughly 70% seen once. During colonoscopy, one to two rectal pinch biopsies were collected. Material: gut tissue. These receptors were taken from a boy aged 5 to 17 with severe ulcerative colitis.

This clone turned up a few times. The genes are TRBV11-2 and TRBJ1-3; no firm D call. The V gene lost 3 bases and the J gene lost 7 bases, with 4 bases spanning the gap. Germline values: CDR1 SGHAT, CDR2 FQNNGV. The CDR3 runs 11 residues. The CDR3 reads CASSFGNTIYF. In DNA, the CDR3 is TGTGCCAGCAGCTTCGGGAACACCATATATTTT.

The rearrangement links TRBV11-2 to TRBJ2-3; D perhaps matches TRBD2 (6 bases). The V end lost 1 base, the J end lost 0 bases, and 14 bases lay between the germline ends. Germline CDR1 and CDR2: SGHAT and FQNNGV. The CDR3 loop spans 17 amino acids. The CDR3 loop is CASSLGRVGGSTDTQYF. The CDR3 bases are TGTGCCAGCAGCTTAGGACGGGTTGGGGGGAGCACAGATACGCAGTATTTT.

The CDR3 reads CSAATFDRSYGYTF. CDR3 DNA sequence: TGCAGCGCCGCAACTTTCGACAGGTCTTATGGCTACACCTTC. V is TRBV29-1 and J is TRBJ1-2; possible D gene TRBD1, 6 bases. The germline gives CDR1 SQVTM, CDR2 ANQGSEA. The CDR3 has 14 residues. Trimming stripped 7 bases from V and 5 bases from J, with 20 bases between.

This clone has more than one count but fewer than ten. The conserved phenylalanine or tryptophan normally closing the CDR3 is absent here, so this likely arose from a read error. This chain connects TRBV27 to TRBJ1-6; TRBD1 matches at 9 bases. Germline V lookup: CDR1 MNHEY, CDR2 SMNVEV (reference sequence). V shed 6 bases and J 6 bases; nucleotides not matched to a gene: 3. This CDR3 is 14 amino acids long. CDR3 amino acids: CASRGTGSNSPLHL. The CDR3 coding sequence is TGTGCCAGCAGGGGGACAGGGAGTAATTCACCCCTCCACCTT.

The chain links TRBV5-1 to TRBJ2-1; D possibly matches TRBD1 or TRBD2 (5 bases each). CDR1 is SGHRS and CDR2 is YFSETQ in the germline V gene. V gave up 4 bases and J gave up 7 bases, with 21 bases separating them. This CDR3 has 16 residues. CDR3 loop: CASSPTGTDYGNEQFF. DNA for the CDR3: TGCGCCAGCAGCCCGACCGGGACCGATTACGGAAATGAGCAGTTCTTC.

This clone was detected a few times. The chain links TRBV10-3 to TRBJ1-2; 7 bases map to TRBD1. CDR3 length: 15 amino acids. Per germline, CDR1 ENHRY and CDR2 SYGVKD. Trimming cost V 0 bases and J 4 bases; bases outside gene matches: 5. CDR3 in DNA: TGTGCCATCAGTGAGTCGGGACAGACAATCTATGGCTACACCTTC. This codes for CAISESGQTIYGYTF.

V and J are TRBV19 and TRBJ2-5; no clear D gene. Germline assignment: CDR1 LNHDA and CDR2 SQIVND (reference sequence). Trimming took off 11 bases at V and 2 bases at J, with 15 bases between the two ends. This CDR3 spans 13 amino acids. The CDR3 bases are TGTGCCGCCCCCAGTATGGATCAAGAGACCCAGTACTTC. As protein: CAAPSMDQETQYF. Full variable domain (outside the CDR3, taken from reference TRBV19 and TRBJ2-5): DGGITQSPKYLFRKEGQNVTLSCEQNLNHDAMYWYRQDPGQGLRLIYYSQIVNDFQKGDIAEGYSVSREKKESFPLTVTSAQKNPTAFYLCAAPSMDQETQYFGPGTRLLVL.

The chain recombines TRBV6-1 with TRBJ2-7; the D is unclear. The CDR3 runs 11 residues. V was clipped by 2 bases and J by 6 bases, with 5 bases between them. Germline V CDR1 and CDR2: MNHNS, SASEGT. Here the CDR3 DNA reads TGTGCCAGCAGTGAATTCGCCGAGCAGTACTTC. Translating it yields CASSEFAEQYF.

CDR3 bases: TGTGCCAGCAGCCCCCACGAGGATCTTCACTACACCTTC. Its protein is CASSPHEDLHYTF. The rearrangement joins TRBV14 to TRBJ1-2; D is unresolved. The CDR3 has 13 residues. Germline CDR1 and CDR2: SGHDN and FVKESK. V was trimmed by 4 bases and J by 10 bases, leaving 16 bases between them.

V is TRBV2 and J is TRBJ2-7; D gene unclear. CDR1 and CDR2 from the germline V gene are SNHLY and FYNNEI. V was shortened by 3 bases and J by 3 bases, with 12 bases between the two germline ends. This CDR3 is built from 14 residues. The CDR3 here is CASSDYPSHYEQYF. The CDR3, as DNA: TGTGCCAGCAGTGACTATCCCTCCCACTACGAGCAGTACTTC.

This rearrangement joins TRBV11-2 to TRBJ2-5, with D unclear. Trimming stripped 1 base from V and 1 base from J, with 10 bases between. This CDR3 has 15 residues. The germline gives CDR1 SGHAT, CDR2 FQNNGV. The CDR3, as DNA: TGTGCCAGCAGCTTAGTTTGGTGGTCCCAAGAGACCCAGTACTTC. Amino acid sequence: CASSLVWWSQETQYF.

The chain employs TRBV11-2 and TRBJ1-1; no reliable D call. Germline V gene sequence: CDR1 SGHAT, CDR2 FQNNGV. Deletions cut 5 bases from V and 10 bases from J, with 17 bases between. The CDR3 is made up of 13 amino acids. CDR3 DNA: TGTGCCAGCAGCCTGTCGGGTAACTTAATAGCTTTCTTT. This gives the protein CASSLSGNLIAFF.

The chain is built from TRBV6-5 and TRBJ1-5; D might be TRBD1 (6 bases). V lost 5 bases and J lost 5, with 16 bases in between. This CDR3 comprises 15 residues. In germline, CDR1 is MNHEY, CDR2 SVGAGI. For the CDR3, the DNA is TGTGCCAGCAGTACCCGGGGGGCTAAGGATCAGCCCCAGCATTTT. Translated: CASSTRGAKDQPQHF.

The CDR3 DNA reads TGTGCCAGCACCTCAGGATACACAGATACGCAGTATTTT. Translating it yields CASTSGYTDTQYF. This chain links TRBV27 with TRBJ2-3; D is undetermined. The germline CDR1 and CDR2 sequences are MNHEY and SMNVEV (reference sequence). This CDR3 spans 13 amino acids. The V end lost 7 bases, the J end lost 2 bases, and 10 bases lay between the germline ends.

CDR3 region: CSVETDTYTDTQYF. CDR3 nucleotide sequence: TGCAGCGTTGAAACGGACACTTATACAGATACGCAGTATTTT. V and J are TRBV29-1 and TRBJ2-3, with D perhaps matching TRBD1 (5 bases). With 2 bases removed from V and 3 bases from J, the gap between germline ends came to 12 bases. This CDR3 contains 14 residues. Germline V gene sequence: CDR1 SQVTM, CDR2 ANQGSEA.

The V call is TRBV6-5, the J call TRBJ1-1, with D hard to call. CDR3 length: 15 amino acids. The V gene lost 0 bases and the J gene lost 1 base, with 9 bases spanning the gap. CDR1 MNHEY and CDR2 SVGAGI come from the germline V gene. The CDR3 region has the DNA TGTGCCAGCAGTTACTCCGAGGGCCCGAACACTGAAGCTTTCTTT. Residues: CASSYSEGPNTEAFF.

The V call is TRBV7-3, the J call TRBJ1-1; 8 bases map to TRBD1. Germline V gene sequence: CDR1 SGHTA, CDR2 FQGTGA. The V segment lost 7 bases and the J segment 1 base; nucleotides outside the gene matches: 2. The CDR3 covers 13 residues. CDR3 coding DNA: TGTGCCAGCACAGGACAGGGGAACACTGAAGCTTTCTTT. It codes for CASTGQGNTEAFF.

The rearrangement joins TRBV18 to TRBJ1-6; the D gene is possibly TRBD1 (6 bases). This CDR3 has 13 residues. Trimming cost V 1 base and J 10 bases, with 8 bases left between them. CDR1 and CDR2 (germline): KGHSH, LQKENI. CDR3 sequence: CASSPQDRSPLHF. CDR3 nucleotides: TGTGCCAGCTCACCACAGGACAGATCACCCCTCCACTTT.

CDR3 sequence reads: CATTGGQNTEAFF. The CDR3 region has the DNA TGTGCCACGACAGGGGGTCAGAACACTGAAGCTTTCTTT. The V gene is TRBV5-6, the J gene TRBJ1-1, with 9 bases fitting TRBD1. CDR1 and CDR2 from the germline V gene are SGHDT and YYEEEE. V lost 9 bases to trimming and J lost 1 base; unmatched junction nucleotides: 4. This CDR3 spans 13 amino acids.

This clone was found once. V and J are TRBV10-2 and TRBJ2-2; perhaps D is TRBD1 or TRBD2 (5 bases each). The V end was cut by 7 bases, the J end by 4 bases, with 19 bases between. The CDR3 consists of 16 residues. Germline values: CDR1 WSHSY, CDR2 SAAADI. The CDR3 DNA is TGCGCCAGCACCGGTTCATTAGTTGGGGGCACCGGGGAGCTGTTTTTT. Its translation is CASTGSLVGGTGELFF.

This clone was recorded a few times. DNA for the CDR3: TGTGCCAGCACCGAAACAGTAACGAGTCAGCCCCAGCATTTT. This codes for CASTETVTSQPQHF. The rearrangement joins TRBV2 to TRBJ1-5; D remains unclear. In germline, CDR1 is SNHLY, CDR2 FYNNEI. The CDR3 sequence is 14 residues long. V was cut by 7 bases and J by 6 bases, with 16 bases left in between.

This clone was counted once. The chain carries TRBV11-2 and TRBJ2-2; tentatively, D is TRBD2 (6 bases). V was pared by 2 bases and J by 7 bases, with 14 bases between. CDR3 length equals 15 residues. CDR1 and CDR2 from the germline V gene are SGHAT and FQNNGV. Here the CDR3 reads CASSLTSGGGGELFF. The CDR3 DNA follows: TGTGCCAGCAGCTTAACATCCGGGGGTGGCGGGGAGCTGTTTTTT. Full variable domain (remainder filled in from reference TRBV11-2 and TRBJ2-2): EAGVAQSPRYKIIEKRQSVAFWCNPISGHATLYWYQQILGQGPKLLIQFQNNGVVDDSQLPKDRFSAERLKGVDSTLKIQPAKLEDSAVYLCASSLTSGGGGELFFGEGSRLTVL.

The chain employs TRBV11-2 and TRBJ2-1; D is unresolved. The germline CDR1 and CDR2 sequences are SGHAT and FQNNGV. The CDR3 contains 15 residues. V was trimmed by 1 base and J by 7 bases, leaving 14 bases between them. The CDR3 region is CASSLGGEGLNEQFF. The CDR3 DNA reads TGTGCCAGCAGCTTAGGAGGTGAAGGATTGAATGAGCAGTTCTTC.

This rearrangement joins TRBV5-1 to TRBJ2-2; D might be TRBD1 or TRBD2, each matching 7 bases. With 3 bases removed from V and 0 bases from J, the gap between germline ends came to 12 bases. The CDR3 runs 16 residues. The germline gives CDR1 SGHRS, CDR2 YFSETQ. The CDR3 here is CASSSGGQANTGELFF. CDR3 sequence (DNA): TGCGCCAGCAGCTCGGGAGGACAGGCGAACACCGGGGAGCTGTTTTTT.

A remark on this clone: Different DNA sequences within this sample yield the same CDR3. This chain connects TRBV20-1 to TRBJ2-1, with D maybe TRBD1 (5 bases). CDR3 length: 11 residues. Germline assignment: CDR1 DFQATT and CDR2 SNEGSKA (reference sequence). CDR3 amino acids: CSGDSYNEQFF. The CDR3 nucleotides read TGCAGCGGAGACAGCTACAATGAGCAGTTCTTC.

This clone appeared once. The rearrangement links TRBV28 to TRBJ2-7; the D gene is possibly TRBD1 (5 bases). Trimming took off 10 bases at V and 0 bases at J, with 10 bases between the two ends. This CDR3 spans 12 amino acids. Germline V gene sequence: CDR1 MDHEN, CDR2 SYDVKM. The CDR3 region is CATDDSSYEQYF. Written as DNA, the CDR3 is TGTGCCACCGATGACAGCTCCTACGAGCAGTACTTC.

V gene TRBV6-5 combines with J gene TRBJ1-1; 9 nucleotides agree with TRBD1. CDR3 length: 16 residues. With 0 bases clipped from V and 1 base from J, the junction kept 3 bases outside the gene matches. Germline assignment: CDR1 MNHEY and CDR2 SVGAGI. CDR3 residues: CASSYSGTGSNTEAFF. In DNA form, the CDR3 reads TGTGCCAGCAGTTACTCAGGGACAGGGTCGAACACTGAAGCTTTCTTT.

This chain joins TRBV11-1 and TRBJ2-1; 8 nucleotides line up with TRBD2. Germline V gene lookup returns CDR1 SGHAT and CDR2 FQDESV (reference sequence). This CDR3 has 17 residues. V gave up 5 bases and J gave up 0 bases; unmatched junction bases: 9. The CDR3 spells CASSPSVAGSSYNEQFF. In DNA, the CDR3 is TGTGCCAGCAGCCCTAGTGTAGCGGGGAGCTCCTACAATGAGCAGTTCTTC. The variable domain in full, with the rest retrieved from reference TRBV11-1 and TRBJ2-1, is EAEVAQSPRYKITEKSQAVAFWCDPISGHATLYWYRQILGQGPELLVQFQDESVVDDSQLPKDRFSAERLKGVDSTLKIQPAELGDSAMYLCASSPSVAGSSYNEQFFGPGTRLTVL.

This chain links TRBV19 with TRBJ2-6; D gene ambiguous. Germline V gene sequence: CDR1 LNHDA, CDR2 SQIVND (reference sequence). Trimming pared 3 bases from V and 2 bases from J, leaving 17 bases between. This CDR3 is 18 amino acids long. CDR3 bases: TGTGCCAGTAGTATCCCTGGTGAAGGCCCAGCTGGGGCCAACGTCCTGACTTTC. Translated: CASSIPGEGPAGANVLTF. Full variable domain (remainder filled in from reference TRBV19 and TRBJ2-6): DGGITQSPKYLFRKEGQNVTLSCEQNLNHDAMYWYRQDPGQGLRLIYYSQIVNDFQKGDIAEGYSVSREKKESFPLTVTSAQKNPTAFYLCASSIPGEGPAGANVLTFGAGSRLTVL.

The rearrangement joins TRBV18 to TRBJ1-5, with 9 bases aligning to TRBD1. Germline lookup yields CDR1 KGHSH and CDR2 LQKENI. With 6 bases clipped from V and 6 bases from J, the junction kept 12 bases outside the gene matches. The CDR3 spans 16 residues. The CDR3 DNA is TGTGCCAGCTCGTACGCCGGGACAGGGACGGGTCAGCCCCAGCATTTT. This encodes CASSYAGTGTGQPQHF.